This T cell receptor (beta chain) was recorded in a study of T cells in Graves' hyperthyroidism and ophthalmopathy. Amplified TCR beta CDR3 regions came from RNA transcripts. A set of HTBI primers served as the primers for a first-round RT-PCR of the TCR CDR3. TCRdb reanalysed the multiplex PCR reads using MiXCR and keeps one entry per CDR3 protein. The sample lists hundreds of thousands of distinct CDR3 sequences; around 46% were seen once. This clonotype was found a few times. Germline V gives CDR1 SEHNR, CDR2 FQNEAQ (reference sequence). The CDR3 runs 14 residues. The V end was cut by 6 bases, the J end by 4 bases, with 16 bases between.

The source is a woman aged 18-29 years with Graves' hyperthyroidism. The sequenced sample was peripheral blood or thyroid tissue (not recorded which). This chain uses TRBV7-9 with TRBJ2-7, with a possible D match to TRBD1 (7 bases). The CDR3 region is CASSSGGTEYEQYF. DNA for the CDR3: TGTGCCAGCAGTTCTGGGGGGACAGAGTACGAGCAGTACTTC.